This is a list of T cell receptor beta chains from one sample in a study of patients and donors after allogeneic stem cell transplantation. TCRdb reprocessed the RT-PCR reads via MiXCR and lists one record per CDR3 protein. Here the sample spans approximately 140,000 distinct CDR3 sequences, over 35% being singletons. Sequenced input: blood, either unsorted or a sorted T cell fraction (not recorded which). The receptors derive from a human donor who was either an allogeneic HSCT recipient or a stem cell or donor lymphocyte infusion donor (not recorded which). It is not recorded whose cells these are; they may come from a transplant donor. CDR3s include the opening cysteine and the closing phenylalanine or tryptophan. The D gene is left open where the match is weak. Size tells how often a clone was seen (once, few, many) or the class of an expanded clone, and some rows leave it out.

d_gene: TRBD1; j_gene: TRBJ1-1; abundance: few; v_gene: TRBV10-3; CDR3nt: TGTGCCGCCAAGACAGGGGGCTTCACTGAAGCTTTCTTT; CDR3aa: CAAKTGGFTEAFF
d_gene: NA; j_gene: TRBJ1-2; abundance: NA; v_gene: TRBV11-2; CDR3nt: TGTGCCAGCAGCCCAGACAGAATTTATGGCTACACCTTC; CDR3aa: CASSPDRIYGYTF
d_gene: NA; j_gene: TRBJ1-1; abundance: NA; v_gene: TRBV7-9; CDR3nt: TGTGCCAGCAGCGCGGGCACTGAAGCTTTCTTT; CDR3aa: CASSAGTEAFF
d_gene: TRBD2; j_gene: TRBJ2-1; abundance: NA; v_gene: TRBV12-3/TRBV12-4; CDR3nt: TGTGCCAGCTATGGCGGGGGGTTCAATGAGCAGTTCTTC; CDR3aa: CASYGGGFNEQFF
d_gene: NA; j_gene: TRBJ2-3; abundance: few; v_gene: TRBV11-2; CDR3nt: TGTGCCAGCAACGATCCGGGCACAGATACGCAGTATTTT; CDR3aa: CASNDPGTDTQYF
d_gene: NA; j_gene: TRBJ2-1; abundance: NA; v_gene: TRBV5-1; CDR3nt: TGCGCCAGCAGGGGCGAGGCCGGGCGTGAGTTCTTC; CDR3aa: CASRGEAGREFF
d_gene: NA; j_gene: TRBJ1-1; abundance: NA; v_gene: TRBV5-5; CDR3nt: TGTGCCAGCAGCTTGGAGATCCTCGGGAACACTGAAGCTTTCTTT; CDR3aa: CASSLEILGNTEAFF
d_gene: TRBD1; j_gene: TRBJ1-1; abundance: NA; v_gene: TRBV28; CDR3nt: TGTGCCAGCAGAAACCAAGGGACAGCCTCGGGCCTGAACACTGAAGCTTTCTTT; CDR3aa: CASRNQGTASGLNTEAFF
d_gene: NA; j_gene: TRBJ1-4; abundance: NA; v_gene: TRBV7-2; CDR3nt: TGTGCCAGCAGCTTAAGAGGGGCAGGGGAGGGCGAAAAACTGTTTTTT; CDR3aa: CASSLRGAGEGEKLFF
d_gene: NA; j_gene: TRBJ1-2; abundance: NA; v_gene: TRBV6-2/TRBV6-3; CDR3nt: TGTGCCAGCACTACAGGCGTCTATGGCTACACCTTC; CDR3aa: CASTTGVYGYTF
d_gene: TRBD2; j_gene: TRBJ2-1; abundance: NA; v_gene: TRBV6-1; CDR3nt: TGTGCCAGCAGCTTAGCGGGGGGCATCTACAATGAGCAGTTCTTC; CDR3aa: CASSLAGGIYNEQFF
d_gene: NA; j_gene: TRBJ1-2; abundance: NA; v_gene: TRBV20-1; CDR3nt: TGCAGTGCTACCTCGGGACGGGGCTATGGCTACACCTTC; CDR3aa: CSATSGRGYGYTF
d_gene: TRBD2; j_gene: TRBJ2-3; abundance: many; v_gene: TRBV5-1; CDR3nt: TGCGCCAGCAGCTTGGTCCTGAGCGGGACTACTAGCACAGATACGCAGTATTTT; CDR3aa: CASSLVLSGTTSTDTQYF
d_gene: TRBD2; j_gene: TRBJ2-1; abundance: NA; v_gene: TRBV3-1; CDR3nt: TGTGCCAGCAGCCACCTCTGGCGGGGGAACAATGAGCAGTTCTTC; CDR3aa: CASSHLWRGNNEQFF
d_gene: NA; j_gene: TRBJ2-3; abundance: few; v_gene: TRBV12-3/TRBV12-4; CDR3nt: TGTGCCAGCAGTTTAGCGGGGGGCGCTAGCACAGATACGCAGTATTTT; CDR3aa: CASSLAGGASTDTQYF
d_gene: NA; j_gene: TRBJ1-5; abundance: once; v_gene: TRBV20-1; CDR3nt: TGCAGTGCTAGCCCCTTGATAGGGCCCCAGCATTTT; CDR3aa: CSASPLIGPQHF
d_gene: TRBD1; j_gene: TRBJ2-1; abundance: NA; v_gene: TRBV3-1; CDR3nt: TGTGCCAGCAGCCAAGTTGGCGACAGGGGCAACAATGAGCAGTTCTTC; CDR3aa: CASSQVGDRGNNEQFF
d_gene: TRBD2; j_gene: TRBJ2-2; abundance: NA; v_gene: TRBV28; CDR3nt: TGTGCCATCCCTGTTCGGGGGGCGAACACCGGGGAGCTGTTTTTT; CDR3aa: CAIPVRGANTGELFF
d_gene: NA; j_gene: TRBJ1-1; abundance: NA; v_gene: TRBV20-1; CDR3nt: TGCAGTGCCCAGAGGGACAAGAACACTGAAGCTTTCTTT; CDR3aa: CSAQRDKNTEAFF
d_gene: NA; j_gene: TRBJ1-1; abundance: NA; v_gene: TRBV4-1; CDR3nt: TGCGCCAGCAGCCAAGATTGGGACCCAGCTTTCTTT; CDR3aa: CASSQDWDPAFF
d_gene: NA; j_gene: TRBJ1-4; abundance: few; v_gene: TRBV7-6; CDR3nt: TGTGCCACTCGTGACATTAATGAAAAACTGTTTTTT; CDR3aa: CATRDINEKLFF
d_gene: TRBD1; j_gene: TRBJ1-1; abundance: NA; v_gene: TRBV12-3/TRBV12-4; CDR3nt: TGTGCCAGCAGCTCTCCGGGACAGGGAAACACTGAAGCTTTCTTT; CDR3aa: CASSSPGQGNTEAFF
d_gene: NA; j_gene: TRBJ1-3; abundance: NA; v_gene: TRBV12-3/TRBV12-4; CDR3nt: TGTGCCAGCACTTTTCAGCGGGACACCATATATTTT; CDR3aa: CASTFQRDTIYF
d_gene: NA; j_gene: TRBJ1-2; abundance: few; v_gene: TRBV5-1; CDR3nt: TGCGCCAGCAGCTTGACACCAGCCTATGGCTACACCTTC; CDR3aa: CASSLTPAYGYTF
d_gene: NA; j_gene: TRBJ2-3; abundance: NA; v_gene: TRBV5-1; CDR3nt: TGCGCCAGCCAGGACTCAGGGGCCTTCACAGATACGCAGTATTTT; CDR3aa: CASQDSGAFTDTQYF
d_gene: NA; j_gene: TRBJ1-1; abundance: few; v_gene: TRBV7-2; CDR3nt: TGTGCCAGCAGCCCCATGGGGAACACTGAAGCTTTCTTT; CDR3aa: CASSPMGNTEAFF
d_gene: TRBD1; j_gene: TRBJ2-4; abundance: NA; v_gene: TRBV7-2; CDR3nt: TGTGCCAGCAGCCAGGGGGCTTTGTCCCAAAACATTCAGTACTTC; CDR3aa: CASSQGALSQNIQYF
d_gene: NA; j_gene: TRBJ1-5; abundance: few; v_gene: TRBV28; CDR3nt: TGTGCCAGCAGTTTTCCGGTGAAAGGCAATCAGCCCCAGCATTTT; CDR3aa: CASSFPVKGNQPQHF
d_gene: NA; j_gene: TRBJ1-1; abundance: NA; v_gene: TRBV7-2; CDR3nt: TGTGCCAGCAGCTTGTATGGCGGCCGGGAGTCTGAAGCTTTCTTT; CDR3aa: CASSLYGGRESEAFF
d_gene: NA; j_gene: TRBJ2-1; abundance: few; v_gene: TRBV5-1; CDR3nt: TGCGCCAGCAGGGCAGAGCAGTTCTTC; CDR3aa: CASRAEQFF
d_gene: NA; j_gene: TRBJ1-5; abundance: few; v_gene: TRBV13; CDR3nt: TGTGCCAGCAGCTTAGGGCAGGGACTCAATCAGCCCCAGCATTTT; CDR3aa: CASSLGQGLNQPQHF
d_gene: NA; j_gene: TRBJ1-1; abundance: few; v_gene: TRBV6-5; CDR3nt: TGTGCCAGCAGTCCAAGACCCGGTAGGGAAGCTTTCTTT; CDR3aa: CASSPRPGREAFF
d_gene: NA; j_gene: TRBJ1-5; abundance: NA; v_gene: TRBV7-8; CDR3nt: TGTGCCAGCAGCTTAAGACTCCCCAATCAGCCCCAGCATTTT; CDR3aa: CASSLRLPNQPQHF
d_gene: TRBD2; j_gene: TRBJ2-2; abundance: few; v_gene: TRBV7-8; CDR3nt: TGTGCCAGCAGCTTACTCGCGGGGGGGAACACCGGGGAGCTGTTTTTT; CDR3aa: CASSLLAGGNTGELFF
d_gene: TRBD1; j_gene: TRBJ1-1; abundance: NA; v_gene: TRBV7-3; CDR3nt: TGTGCCAGCAGCCTCCTGGGGACAGACGATAGCACTGAAGCTTTCTTT; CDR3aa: CASSLLGTDDSTEAFF
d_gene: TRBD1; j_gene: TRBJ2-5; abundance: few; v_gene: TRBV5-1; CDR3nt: TGCGCCAGCAGCTTGGCATGGGACAGGGCAGGGCCCAGGAAAGAGACCCAGTACTTC; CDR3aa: CASSLAWDRAGPRKETQYF
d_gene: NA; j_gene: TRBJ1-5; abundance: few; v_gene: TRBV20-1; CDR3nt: TGCAGTGCTAGGCAGCCAAATCAGCCCCAGCATTTT; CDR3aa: CSARQPNQPQHF
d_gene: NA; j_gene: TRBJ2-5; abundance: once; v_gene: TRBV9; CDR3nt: TGTGCCAGCAGCGTGTTTACCTCTGGGGAGACCCAGTACTTC; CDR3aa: CASSVFTSGETQYF
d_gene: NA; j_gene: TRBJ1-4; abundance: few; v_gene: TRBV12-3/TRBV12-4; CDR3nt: TGTGCCAGCTTTTCCGGAGTTGCAACTAATGAAAAACTGTTTTTT; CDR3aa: CASFSGVATNEKLFF
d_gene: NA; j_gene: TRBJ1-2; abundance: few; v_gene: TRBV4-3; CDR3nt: TGCGCCAGCAGCCAAGATCGGGCGGTCGGTGGGTATGGCTACACCTTC; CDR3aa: CASSQDRAVGGYGYTF
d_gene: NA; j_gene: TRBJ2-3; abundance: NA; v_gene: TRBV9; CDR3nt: TGTGCCAGCAGCGGCAGGGGCTCAGATACGCAGTATTTT; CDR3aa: CASSGRGSDTQYF
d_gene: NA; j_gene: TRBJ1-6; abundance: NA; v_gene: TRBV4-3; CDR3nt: TGCGCCAGCAGCGGGGGGCTGGCCCTCTATAATTCACCCCTCCACTTT; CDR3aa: CASSGGLALYNSPLHF
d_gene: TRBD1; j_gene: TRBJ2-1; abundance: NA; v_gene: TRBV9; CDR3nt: TGTGCCAGCAGCGTACGACAGGGAAATGGCAATGAGCAGTTCTTC; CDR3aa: CASSVRQGNGNEQFF
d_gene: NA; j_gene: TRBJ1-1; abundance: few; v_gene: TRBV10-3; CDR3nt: TGTGCCATCACCCCTGAGGTAGGCGCCGTCACTGAAGCTTTCTTT; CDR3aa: CAITPEVGAVTEAFF
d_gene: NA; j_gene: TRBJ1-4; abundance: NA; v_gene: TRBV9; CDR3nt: TGTGCCAGCAGCGCCTCGTGGGGCTCTAATGAAAAACTGTTTTTT; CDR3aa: CASSASWGSNEKLFF
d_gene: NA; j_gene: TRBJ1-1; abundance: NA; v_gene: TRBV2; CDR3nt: TGTGCCAGAGCCGTAGGCCCAGCCCCAACTGAAGCTTTCTTT; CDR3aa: CARAVGPAPTEAFF
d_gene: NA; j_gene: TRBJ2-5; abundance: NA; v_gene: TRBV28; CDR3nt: TGTGCCAGCATCGACTCTCGCGGAGAGACCCAGTACTTC; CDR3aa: CASIDSRGETQYF
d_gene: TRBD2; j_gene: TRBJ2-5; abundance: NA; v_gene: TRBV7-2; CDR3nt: TGTGCCAGCAGCTTGCCGGGGGGGAACAAGGAACAAGAGACCCAGTACTTC; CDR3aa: CASSLPGGNKEQETQYF
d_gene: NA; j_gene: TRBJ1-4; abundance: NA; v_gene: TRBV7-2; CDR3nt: TGTGCCAGCAGCCCCCGGGGGAGGGCGAATGAAAAACTGTTTTTT; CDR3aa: CASSPRGRANEKLFF
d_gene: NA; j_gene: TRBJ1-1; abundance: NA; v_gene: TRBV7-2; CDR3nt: TGTGCCAGCAGCCTTGCTGGCGGGGGTGGAACTGAAGCTTTCTTT; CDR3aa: CASSLAGGGGTEAFF
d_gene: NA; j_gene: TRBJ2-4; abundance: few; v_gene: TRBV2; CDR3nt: TGTGCCAGCAGAAACGAAAACATTCAGTACTTC; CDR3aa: CASRNENIQYF
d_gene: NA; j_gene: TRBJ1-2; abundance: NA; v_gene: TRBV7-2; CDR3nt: TGTGCCAGCAGCTTGAGGACATTCGATGGCTACACCTTC; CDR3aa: CASSLRTFDGYTF
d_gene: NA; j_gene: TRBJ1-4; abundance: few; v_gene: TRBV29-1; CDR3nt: TGCAGCGTCCTCCTGGAGAAACTGTTTTTT; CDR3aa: CSVLLEKLFF